Described below is a single T cell receptor beta chain sequence and its context. Antigen unknown. The data were taken from a study of a mutant IDH1 vaccine in newly diagnosed glioma. Turning to the study itself: There were eight vaccinations for patients, given in weeks 1, 3, 5, 7, 11, 15, 19 and 23. Radiotherapy, temozolomide, or both had been given previously, and both were given to most. Findings and caveats of the study: Across multiple MHC alleles, around 93% of patients had vaccine-induced responses.

Time point defined: week 11, during vaccination. Doses of 300 ug of mutant IDH1 20-mer peptide were given with topical imiquimod. The donors' diagnosis was new WHO grade 3 or 4 astrocytoma that was IDH1-mutant and ATRX-lost. The CDR3 is 12 amino acids. V lost 5 bases, J lost 6 bases, and 11 bases lay in between. Per the germline V gene, CDR1 is SEHNR and CDR2 is FQNEAQ (reference sequence). Method: immunoSEQ multiplex PCR; TCRdb's copy keeps in-frame clones and lacks some. The sample includes tens of thousands of clones, roughly 78% seen only once; the top ten take 6.5% to 9%. The rearrangement joins TRBV7-9 to TRBJ2-7; D not certain. The sequencing used PBMCs, collected from a glioma patient whose treatment included an IDH1 peptide vaccine. This receptor was obtained from a man aged 35-49 years with glioma. The CDR3 nucleotides are TGTGCCAGCAGCCCATCATCGGGCGAGCAGTACTTC. This codes for CASSPSSGEQYF.